The entry below gives a single TCR beta chain sequence along with its context. The record originates from a study of T cell repertoires and Cas9 in healthy adults. Study as a whole: Characterization of SpCas9-reactive CD4 and CD8 T cells covered multi-effector potency, cytotoxicity and lineage. Study results and caveats: The SpCas9-reactive response appeared to contain many SpCas9-reactive regulatory T cells. In vitro, SpCas9-reactive Tregs were reported to curb effector T cell proliferation and function.

The protocol was immunoSEQ multiplex PCR, while the TCRdb copy is restricted to in-frame clones and leaves out a portion. In the table there are over a thousand clones, 70% to 80% of which are singletons. Sample: SpCas9-reactive Tregs (CD4+, CD25+, CD127-, CD137+, CD154-) from PBMCs; culture status not recorded. The sequence was obtained from a human donor in good health.

CDR3 amino acids: CASSLFPQGVGANVLTF. The DNA of the CDR3 is TGCGCCAGCAGCTTATTCCCTCAGGGGGTCGGGGCCAACGTCCTGACTTTC. The chain uses TRBV4-1 and TRBJ2-6; 7 bases agree with TRBD1. J lost 4 bases, V lost 5 bases, and 11 bases had no gene match. This CDR3 contains 17 residues. Germline assignment: CDR1 MGHRA and CDR2 YSYEKL.